The source of this T cell receptor beta chain is a study of T cell changes during pregnancy in multiple sclerosis. TCRdb's copy holds only in-frame clones and misses some; the assay was immunoSEQ multiplex PCR. The sample holds about 73,000 clones; approximately 87% are singletons and the top ten take over 7.5%. Germline assignment: CDR1 PRHDT and CDR2 FYEKMQ (reference sequence). The length of the CDR3 is 15 residues. V shed 5 bases, J shed 1 base, and the junction held 4 bases outside the gene matches. This clone has a single count. The starting material was peripheral blood, obtained after pregnancy. The sequence was obtained from a female donor in good health, enrolled as a control in a pregnancy study. The chain uses TRBV13 and TRBJ2-3; TRBD2 matches at 9 bases. The CDR3 region has the DNA TGTGCCAGCAGCCGGCGGACTAGCGGCACAGATACGCAGTATTTT. It yields the protein CASSRRTSGTDTQYF.